This TCR beta chain was documented in a study of cytomegalovirus exposure and HLA in healthy donors (dated by TCRdb to about 2017). The study in broad terms: A later analysis indicated that the roughly 120 validation repertoires were generated on the platform also employed for the approximately 690 repertoires of the first cohort. Besides the first cohort of roughly 640 subjects, a separate validation cohort made up of 90 to 150 different subjects was used. The study was designed to test whether signatures of past pathogen exposure could be identified by cataloging public T cell receptors. To predict cytomegalovirus infection status, the study brought together high-throughput TCR immunosequencing, statistical association of individual TCRs with disease status, and machine learning. Results and caveats for the whole study, not just this receptor: The validation cohort had no HLA typing available for a later analysis, so co-occurrence within that cohort was assessed over all 120 repertoires. In a later analysis, TCRs clustered in the first cohort were found to also tend to co-occur in the roughly 130 validation repertoires, with 94% of cluster scores above 0. In vitro tests confirmed that a few of the cytomegalovirus-associated TCR beta chains recognize cytomegalovirus antigens. Across donors, most TCR sequences were observed very rarely, whereas some public TCRs were present in many individuals. In the study, approximately 160 TCR beta chains were listed as associated with cytomegalovirus. It was suggested by the authors that the approach could potentially be generalized to other disease states and immunological phenotypes. Cytomegalovirus status was reported to be diagnosed by the classifier with high specificity and sensitivity in both the original and validation cohorts.

Points on this clone: Its antigen remains unidentified. There are no base qualities to consult, and no much larger clone falls within one base.

The library was generated by the immunoSEQ multiplex PCR assay. The authors' analysis ran thus. To diagnose cytomegalovirus status from the catalog of TCR beta chain sequences, a statistical classification framework was built. The immuneACCESS repertoire file appears here via TCRdb, limited to in-frame rearrangements. These files lack a portion of the clones; in checked studies, under half of the deficit traces to unresolved V genes, and the cause of the others is not known. V and J calls and clone size come straight from that table; D and trimming were deduced from the DNA. For this sample there are over 200,000 clones; around 90% appear just once. 0.37% of the sample rests with the top ten. The donors were included in the validation cohort of approximately 120 subjects, a group kept apart from the roughly 700-subject first cohort. This clonotype originated in a woman aged 18-29 years in good health and CMV-seronegative. Material: PBMCs.

The nucleotide sequence is TGTGCCAGCAGTGAAGAGGGGTCTACTAATGAAAAACTGTTTTTT. It translates as CASSEEGSTNEKLFF. The receptor chain draws on TRBV2 and TRBJ1-4, with a weak D call of TRBD1 (5 bases match). The CDR3, cysteine through phenylalanine, is 15 amino acids long. Of all the DNA, just the CDR3 is kept, 45 bases in frame from base 1. V was cut back by 1 base and J by 2 bases, leaving a gap of 8 bases between them. CDR1 and CDR2, per the germline V gene, are SNHLY and FYNNEI.